The rows below give T cell receptor beta chains drawn from one sample of a study of shared clonotypes between healthy human individuals. Generated by immunoSEQ multiplex PCR, the TCRdb table keeps only in-frame clones and is missing some. Here the sample spans about 100,000 clones, 68% being singletons. Sequenced material: memory CD8+ T cells sorted from blood. Source of these receptors: a man aged 25 to 45 in good health. Both conserved end residues are part of each CDR3.

cdr3_aa | j_call | v_call
CASSLAGGNNQPQHF | TRBJ1-5 | TRBV5-8
CASSLAPGQNYEQYF | TRBJ2-7 | TRBV5-1
CASSSGPSTDTQYF | TRBJ2-3 | TRBV7-9
CASTPTGFQETQYF | TRBJ2-5 | TRBV6-6
CASRQMGSVNSYEQYF | TRBJ2-7 | TRBV28
CASSLSRDLQPQHF | TRBJ1-5 | TRBV7-8
CASSLTGAYNEQFF | TRBJ2-1 | TRBV9
CASSLTYMGLAYSYEQYF | TRBJ2-7 | TRBV28
CASSFGTASYEQYF | TRBJ2-7 | TRBV11-2
CASSLRQDNEQFF | TRBJ2-1 | TRBV7-2
CASSVTPLDRMNTEAFF | TRBJ1-1 | TRBV9
CASSPAGTATGELFF | TRBJ2-2 | TRBV18
CAWSVRTVQETQYF | TRBJ2-5 | TRBV30
CASSWTGDLYEQYF | TRBJ2-7 | TRBV27
CASSLEGAASNSYEQYF | TRBJ2-7 | TRBV5-1
CASSVGQGEGDEQFF | TRBJ2-1 | TRBV6-4
CASSPGLNYGYTF | TRBJ1-2 | TRBV27
CASSNWDRDNEKLFF | TRBJ1-4 | TRBV11-1
CASSTTGTGSEQYF | TRBJ2-7 | TRBV27
CAWSVGQGYEQYF | TRBJ2-7 | TRBV30
CASSKDRGTYTEAFF | TRBJ1-1 | TRBV5-1
CASRDPGGLTKNIQYF | TRBJ2-4 | TRBV2
CASSFTEQGYYGYTF | TRBJ1-2 | TRBV28
CASGPGLGVSEQFF | TRBJ2-1 | TRBV4-3
CASSLAQGPQPQHF | TRBJ1-5 | TRBV5-6
CATSRDLSYEQYF | TRBJ2-7 | TRBV15
CASSELDRLNTEAFF | TRBJ1-1 | TRBV25-1
CASLEPPQETQYF | TRBJ2-5 | TRBV6-6
CASSLAGWSYEQYF | TRBJ2-7 | TRBV7-4
CASSVGGGLAEYEQYF | TRBJ2-7 | TRBV9
CASTDWSYEQYF | TRBJ2-7 | TRBV28
CATGTNYGYTF | TRBJ1-2 | TRBV6-5
CASRSDRAYEQYF | TRBJ2-7 | TRBV6-6
CASSRGGLIEQYF | TRBJ2-7 | TRBV18
CASSATSGRLTNEQFF | TRBJ2-1 | TRBV9
CASSLYGGGDEQYF | TRBJ2-7 | TRBV9
CASSEGGMNNEQFF | TRBJ2-1 | TRBV9
CASSFSAGAIEQYF | TRBJ2-7 | TRBV28
CSVDQPGQGSYEQYF | TRBJ2-7 | TRBV29-1
CASSPILDETQYF | TRBJ2-5 | TRBV7-8
CASKTLAGGRTDTQYF | TRBJ2-3 | TRBV27
CASSLRAGQGDGEQYF | TRBJ2-7 | TRBV4-1
CASSMMGGGSLETQYF | TRBJ2-5 | TRBV19
CASASLYEQYF | TRBJ2-7 | TRBV6-4
CASTRTHEQYF | TRBJ2-7 | TRBV28
CAWSVGGGADTQYF | TRBJ2-3 | TRBV30
CASTRTGGHQPQHF | TRBJ1-5 | TRBV6-1
CASSGQGWVDNEQFF | TRBJ2-1 | TRBV9
CASSEARSGEQYF | TRBJ2-7 | TRBV10-2